This T cell receptor beta chain was captured in a study of shared clonotypes between healthy human individuals. V dropped 8 bases and J dropped 1 base, with 15 bases sitting between them. The CDR3 spans 15 residues. Germline V gives CDR1 MNHEY, CDR2 SMNVEV (reference sequence). Concerning this clone: Its antigen remains unknown.

Source study methods: ImmunoSEQ supplied junction-only sequences lacking quality scores, so filtering was different. Method: immunoSEQ multiplex PCR; TCRdb's copy keeps in-frame clones and lacks some. V, J and clone size were drawn from that table, and D and trimming were deduced from the DNA. The data show about 560,000 clones, roughly four fifths seen once. Study outcomes and limitations: Tissues were not sampled, only blood, and their repertoires likely differ.

The specimen was PBMCs. V is TRBV27 and J is TRBJ2-1; the D is unclear. This receptor was taken from a woman in her forties in good health. Some clones in this sample may be carry-over from other donors' samples. CDR3 DNA: TGTGCCAGCCGCACCCCGGGTGGGTCCTACAATGAGCAGTTCTTC. Translated, it gives CASRTPGGSYNEQFF.